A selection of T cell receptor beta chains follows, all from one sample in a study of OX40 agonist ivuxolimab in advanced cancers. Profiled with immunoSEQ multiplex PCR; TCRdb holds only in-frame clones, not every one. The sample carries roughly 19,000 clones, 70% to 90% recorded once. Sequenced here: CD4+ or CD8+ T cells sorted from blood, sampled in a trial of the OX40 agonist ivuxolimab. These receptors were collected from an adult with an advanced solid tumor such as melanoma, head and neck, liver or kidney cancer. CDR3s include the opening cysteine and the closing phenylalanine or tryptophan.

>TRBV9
CASSATGANLETQYF
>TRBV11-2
CASSLGQGRHEQYF
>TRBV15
CATSRQFRTYEQYF
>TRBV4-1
CASRQTSGGSTGELFF
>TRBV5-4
CASSPSQNTEAFF
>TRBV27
CATEGSYNEQFF
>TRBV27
CASSRRGEQYF
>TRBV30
CAWGTGPPAEQYF
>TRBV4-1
CASSPHWGKSNYGYTF
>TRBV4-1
CASSQEGTGRKGNTEAFF
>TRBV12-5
CASGFPLSTDTQYF
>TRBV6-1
CASSAGVEGNQPQHF
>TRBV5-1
CASSLGKNEQFF
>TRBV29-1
CSAQGSLTYEQYF
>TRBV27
CASSPSTGDVNQPQHF
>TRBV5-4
CASSYDKGGGRGYTF